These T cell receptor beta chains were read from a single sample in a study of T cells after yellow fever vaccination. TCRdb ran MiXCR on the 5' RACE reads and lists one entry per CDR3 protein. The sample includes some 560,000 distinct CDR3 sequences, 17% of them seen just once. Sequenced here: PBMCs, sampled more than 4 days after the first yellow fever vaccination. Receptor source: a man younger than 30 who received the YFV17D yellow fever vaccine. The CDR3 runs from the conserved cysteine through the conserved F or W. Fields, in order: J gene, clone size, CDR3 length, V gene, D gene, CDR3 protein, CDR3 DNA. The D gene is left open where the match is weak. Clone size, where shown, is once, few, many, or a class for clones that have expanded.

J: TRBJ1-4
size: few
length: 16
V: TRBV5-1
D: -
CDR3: CASSLSSTGINEKLFF
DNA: TGCGCCAGCAGCTTGTCGAGCACAGGAATTAATGAAAAACTGTTTTTT

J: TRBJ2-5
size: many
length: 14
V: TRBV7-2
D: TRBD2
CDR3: CASSPSRGGETQYF
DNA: TGTGCCAGCAGCCCCTCCCGGGGGGGAGAGACCCAGTACTTC

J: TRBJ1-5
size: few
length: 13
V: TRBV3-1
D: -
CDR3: CASSRAGNQPQHF
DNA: TGTGCCAGCAGTCGGGCCGGGAATCAGCCCCAGCATTTT

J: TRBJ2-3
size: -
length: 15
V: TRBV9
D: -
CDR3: CASSVDGGYTDTQYF
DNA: TGTGCCAGCAGCGTAGATGGGGGGTACACAGATACGCAGTATTTT

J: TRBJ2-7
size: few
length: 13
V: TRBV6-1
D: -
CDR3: CASTVQGRREQYF
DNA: TGTGCCAGCACCGTACAGGGCCGACGCGAGCAGTACTTC

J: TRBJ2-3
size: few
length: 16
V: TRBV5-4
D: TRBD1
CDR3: CASSSLAGTDTDTQYF
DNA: TGTGCCAGCAGCTCCCTGGCCGGGACAGACACAGATACGCAGTATTTT

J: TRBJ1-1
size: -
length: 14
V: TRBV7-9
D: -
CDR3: CASSLPRAGTEAFF
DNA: TGTGCCAGCAGCTTACCCAGGGCGGGCACTGAAGCTTTCTTT

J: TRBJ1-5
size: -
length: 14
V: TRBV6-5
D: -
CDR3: CASSYAGNNQPQHF
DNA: TGTGCCAGCAGTTACGCAGGCAACAATCAGCCCCAGCATTTT

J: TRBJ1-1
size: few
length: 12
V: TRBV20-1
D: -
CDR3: CSARDRGAEAFF
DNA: TGCAGTGCTAGAGATCGGGGCGCTGAAGCTTTCTTT

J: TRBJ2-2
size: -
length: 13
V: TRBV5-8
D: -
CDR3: CASSLYGDGELFF
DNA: TGTGCCAGCAGCTTGTATGGGGATGGGGAGCTGTTTTTT

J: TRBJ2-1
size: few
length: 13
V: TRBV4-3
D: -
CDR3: CASSQDTSTFRFF
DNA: TGCGCCAGCAGCCAAGATACGTCCACCTTTAGGTTCTTC

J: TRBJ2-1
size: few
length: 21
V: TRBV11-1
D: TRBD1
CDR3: CASSLNKLGQGSGVPWVKQFF
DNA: TGTGCCAGCAGTTTAAACAAACTGGGACAGGGGTCCGGGGTGCCATGGGTGAAGCAGTTCTTC

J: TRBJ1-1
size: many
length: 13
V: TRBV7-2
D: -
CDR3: CASSLQLNTEAFF
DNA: TGTGCCAGCAGCTTGCAGTTGAACACTGAAGCTTTCTTT

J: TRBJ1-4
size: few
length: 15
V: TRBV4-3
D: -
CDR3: CASSRAGQTNEKLFF
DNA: TGCGCCAGCAGCCGAGCTGGGCAGACTAATGAAAAACTGTTTTTT

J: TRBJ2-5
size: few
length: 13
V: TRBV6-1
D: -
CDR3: CASRTPGLETQYF
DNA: TGTGCCAGCAGGACCCCGGGGCTGGAGACCCAGTACTTC

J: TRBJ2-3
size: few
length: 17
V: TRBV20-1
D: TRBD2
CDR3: CSARVAALAGYGDTQYF
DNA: TGCAGTGCTAGAGTCGCCGCCCTAGCGGGGTACGGGGATACGCAGTATTTT

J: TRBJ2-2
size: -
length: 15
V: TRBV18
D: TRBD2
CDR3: CASSRAGIYTGELFF
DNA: TGTGCCAGCTCACGAGCGGGGATTTACACCGGGGAGCTGTTTTTT

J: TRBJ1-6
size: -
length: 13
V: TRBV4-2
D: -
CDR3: CASSQEWNSPLHF
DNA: TGTGCCAGCAGCCAAGAGTGGAATTCACCCCTCCACTTT

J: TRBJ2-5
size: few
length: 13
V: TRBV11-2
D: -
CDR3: CASSLEVPETQYF
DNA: TGTGCCAGCAGCTTAGAGGTCCCAGAGACCCAGTACTTC

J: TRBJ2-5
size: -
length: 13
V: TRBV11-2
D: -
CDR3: CASRWDIQETQYF
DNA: TGTGCCAGCAGGTGGGACATTCAAGAGACCCAGTACTTC

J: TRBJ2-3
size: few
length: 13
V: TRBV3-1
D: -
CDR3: CASSLRASDTQYF
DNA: TGTGCCAGCAGTCTAAGGGCATCAGATACGCAGTATTTT

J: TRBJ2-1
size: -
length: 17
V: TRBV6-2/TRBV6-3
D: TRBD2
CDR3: CASSLGPGLAGGNEQFF
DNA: TGTGCCAGCAGCCTAGGGCCGGGACTAGCGGGGGGAAATGAGCAGTTCTTC

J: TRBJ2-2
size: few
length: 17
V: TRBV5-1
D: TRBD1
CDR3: CASSRTGTGLDTGELFF
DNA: TGCGCCAGCAGCCGAACCGGGACAGGGTTGGACACCGGGGAGCTGTTTTTT

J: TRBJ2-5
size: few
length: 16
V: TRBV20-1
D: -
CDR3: CSARDVGGRKTETQYF
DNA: TGCAGTGCTAGAGATGTGGGAGGCAGAAAGACAGAGACCCAGTACTTC

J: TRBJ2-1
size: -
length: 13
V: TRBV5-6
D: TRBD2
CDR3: CASSLTSGNEQFF
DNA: TGTGCCAGCAGCTTGACTAGCGGGAATGAGCAGTTCTTC

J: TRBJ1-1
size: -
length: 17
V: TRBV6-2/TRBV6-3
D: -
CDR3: CASLEGDFWIRDTEAFF
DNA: TGTGCCAGCCTCGAGGGGGATTTTTGGATAAGGGACACTGAAGCTTTCTTT

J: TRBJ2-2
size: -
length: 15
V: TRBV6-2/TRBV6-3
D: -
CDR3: CASSFLAANTGELFF
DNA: TGTGCCAGCAGTTTCCTGGCAGCGAACACCGGGGAGCTGTTTTTT

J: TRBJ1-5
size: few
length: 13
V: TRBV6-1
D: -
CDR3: CASNRHGNQPQHF
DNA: TGTGCCAGCAATAGACACGGCAATCAGCCCCAGCATTTT

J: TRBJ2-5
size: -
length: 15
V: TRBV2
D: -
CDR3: CASRERGGGQETQYF
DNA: TGTGCCAGCAGAGAAAGGGGCGGCGGACAAGAGACCCAGTACTTC

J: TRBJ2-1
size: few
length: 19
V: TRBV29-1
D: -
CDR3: CSVRPLYSRGQPSRGEQFF
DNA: TGCAGCGTTCGACCCCTTTATTCCCGGGGACAACCAAGCCGGGGTGAGCAGTTCTTC

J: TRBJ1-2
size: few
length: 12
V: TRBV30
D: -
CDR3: CAWSAPPGGYTF
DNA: TGTGCCTGGAGCGCCCCCCCAGGGGGCTACACCTTC

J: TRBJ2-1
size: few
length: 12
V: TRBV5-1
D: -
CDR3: CASWGFGDEQFF
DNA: TGCGCCAGCTGGGGGTTTGGCGATGAGCAGTTCTTC

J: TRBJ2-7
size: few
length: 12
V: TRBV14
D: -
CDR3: CASSPPPLEQYF
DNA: TGTGCCAGCAGCCCGCCCCCGCTGGAGCAGTACTTC

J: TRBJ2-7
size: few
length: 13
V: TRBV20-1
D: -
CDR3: CSAARDPTYEQYF
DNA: TGCAGTGCTGCCCGGGACCCTACCTACGAGCAGTACTTC

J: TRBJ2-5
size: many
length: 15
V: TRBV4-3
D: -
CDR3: CASSQTGGGGETQYF
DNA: TGCGCCAGCAGCCAGACCGGGGGCGGGGGAGAGACCCAGTACTTC

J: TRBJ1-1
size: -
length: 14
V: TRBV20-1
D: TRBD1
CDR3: CSADAGGSYTEAFF
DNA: TGCAGTGCCGATGCAGGGGGCTCTTACACTGAAGCTTTCTTT

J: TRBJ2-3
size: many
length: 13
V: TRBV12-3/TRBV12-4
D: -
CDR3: CASRLGSTDTQYF
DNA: TGTGCCAGCAGGCTAGGAAGCACAGATACGCAGTATTTT

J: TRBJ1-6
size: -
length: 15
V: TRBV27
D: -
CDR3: CASSLFWRLDSPLHF
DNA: TGTGCCAGCAGTTTATTTTGGCGCTTGGATTCACCCCTCCACTTT

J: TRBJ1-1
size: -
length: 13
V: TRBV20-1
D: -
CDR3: CSASRPAPREAFF
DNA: TGCAGTGCTAGTCGTCCAGCCCCGCGGGAAGCTTTCTTT

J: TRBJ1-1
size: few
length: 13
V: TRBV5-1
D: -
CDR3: CASSPTGIGEAFF
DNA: TGCGCCAGCAGCCCCACGGGCATCGGTGAAGCTTTCTTT

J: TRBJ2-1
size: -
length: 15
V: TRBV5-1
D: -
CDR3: CASSLVVAEGNEQFF
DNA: TGCGCCAGCAGCTTGGTGGTCGCTGAAGGCAATGAGCAGTTCTTC

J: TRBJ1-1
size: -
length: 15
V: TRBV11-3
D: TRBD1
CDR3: CASSPQGTMNTEAFF
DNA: TGTGCCAGCAGCCCACAGGGGACTATGAACACTGAAGCTTTCTTT

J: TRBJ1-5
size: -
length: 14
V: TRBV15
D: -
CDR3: CATAQGYSNQPQHF
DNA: TGTGCCACCGCACAGGGATATAGCAATCAGCCCCAGCATTTT

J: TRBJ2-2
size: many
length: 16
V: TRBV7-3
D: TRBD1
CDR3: CASSLSPTGGTGELFF
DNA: TGTGCCAGCAGCTTATCCCCCACAGGGGGCACCGGGGAGCTGTTTTTT

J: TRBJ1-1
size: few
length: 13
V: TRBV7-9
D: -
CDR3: CASSFSARTEAIF
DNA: TGTGCCAGCAGCTTTTCCGCCCGCACTGAAGCTATCTTT

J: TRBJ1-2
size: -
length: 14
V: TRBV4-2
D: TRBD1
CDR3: CASSQDTGTGGYTF
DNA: TGTGCCAGCAGCCAAGATACGGGGACAGGGGGCTACACCTTC

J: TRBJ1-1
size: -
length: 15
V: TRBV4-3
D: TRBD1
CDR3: CASSQGGNRGGEAFF
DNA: TGCGCCAGCAGCCAGGGAGGGAACAGGGGAGGTGAAGCTTTCTTT

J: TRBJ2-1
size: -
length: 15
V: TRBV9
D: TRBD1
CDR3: CASSKRTGGIGEQFF
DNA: TGTGCCAGCAGCAAAAGGACAGGGGGGATAGGTGAGCAGTTCTTC

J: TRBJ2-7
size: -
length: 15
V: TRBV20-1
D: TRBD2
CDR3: CSARDGQRGVSEQYF
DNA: TGCAGTGCTAGAGATGGCCAGCGGGGAGTAAGTGAGCAGTACTTC

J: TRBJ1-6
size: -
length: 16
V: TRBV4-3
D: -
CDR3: CASSPGLDRLWSPLHF
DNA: TGCGCCAGCAGCCCCGGACTCGACAGGTTATGGTCACCCCTCCACTTT

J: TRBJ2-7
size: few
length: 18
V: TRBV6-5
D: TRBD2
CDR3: CASSYSIRGGALYYEQYF
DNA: TGTGCCAGCAGTTACTCGATTCGGGGAGGGGCCCTCTACTACGAGCAGTACTTC

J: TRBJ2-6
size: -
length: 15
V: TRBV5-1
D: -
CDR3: CASSLGWAGANVLTF
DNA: TGCGCCAGCAGCTTGGGCTGGGCTGGGGCCAACGTCCTGACTTTC

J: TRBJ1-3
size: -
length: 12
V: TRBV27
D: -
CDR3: CASGGSGNTIYF
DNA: TGTGCCAGCGGAGGGTCCGGAAACACCATATATTTT

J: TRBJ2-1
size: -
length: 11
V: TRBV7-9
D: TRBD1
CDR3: CAGSADRGEFF
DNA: TGTGCCGGCAGCGCCGACAGGGGGGAGTTCTTC

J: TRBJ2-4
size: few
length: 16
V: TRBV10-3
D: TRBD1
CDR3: CAISESGTGDKNIQYF
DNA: TGTGCCATCAGTGAGTCCGGGACAGGGGACAAAAACATTCAGTACTTC

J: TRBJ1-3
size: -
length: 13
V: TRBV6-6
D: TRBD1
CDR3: CASSRDRGDTIYF
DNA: TGTGCCAGCAGCAGGGACAGGGGGGACACCATATATTTT

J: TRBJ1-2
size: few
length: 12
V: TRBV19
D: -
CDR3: CASRPTYSGYTF
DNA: TGTGCCAGTAGACCTACTTACAGCGGCTACACCTTC

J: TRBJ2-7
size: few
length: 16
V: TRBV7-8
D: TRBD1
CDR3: CASTSNPGDRGHEQYF
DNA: TGTGCCAGCACCTCTAATCCCGGGGACAGGGGCCACGAGCAGTACTTC

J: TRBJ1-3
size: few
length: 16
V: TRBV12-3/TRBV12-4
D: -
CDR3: CASSLVARLDGNTIYF
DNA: TGTGCCAGCAGTTTAGTGGCCAGGTTGGATGGAAACACCATATATTTT